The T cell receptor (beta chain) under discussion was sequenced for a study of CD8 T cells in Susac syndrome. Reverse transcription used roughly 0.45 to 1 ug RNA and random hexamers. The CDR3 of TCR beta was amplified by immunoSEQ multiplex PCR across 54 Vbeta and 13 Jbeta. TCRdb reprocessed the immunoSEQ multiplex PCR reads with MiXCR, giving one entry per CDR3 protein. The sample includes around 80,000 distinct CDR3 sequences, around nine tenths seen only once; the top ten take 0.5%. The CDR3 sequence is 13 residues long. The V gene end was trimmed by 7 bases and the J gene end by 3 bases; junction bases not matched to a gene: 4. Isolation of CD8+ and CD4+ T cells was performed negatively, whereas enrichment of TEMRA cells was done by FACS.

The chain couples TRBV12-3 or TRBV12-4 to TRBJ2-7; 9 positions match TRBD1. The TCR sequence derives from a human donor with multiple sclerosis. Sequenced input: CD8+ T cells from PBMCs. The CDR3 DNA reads TGTGCCAGCACCCGGGGACAGGGCTACGAGCAGTACTTC. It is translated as CASTRGQGYEQYF.